The 26 T cell receptor beta chains below all came from one sample that was sequenced in a study of blood T cells in healthy people across ages. With a J-beta primer mix and a sample-barcoded 5' primer, a second PCR ran about 7 to 12 cycles. MiXCR, run by TCRdb on the 5' RACE reads, gives a single entry per CDR3 protein. The sample lists around 1,900,000 distinct CDR3 sequences, around 40% occurring once. Sequencing was performed on blood. The receptors originated from a human donor in good health.

Comment on this clonotype: A much bigger clone sits one base away, suggesting this may be a read error. J is TRBJ2-6 and V is TRBV6-1; TRBD1 aligns across 7 bases. Germline V lookup: CDR1 MNHNS, CDR2 SASEGT. The CDR3 runs 15 residues. CDR3 sequence: CARRQGPSGANVLTF. CDR3 sequence (DNA): TGTGCCCGCAGACAGGGCCCCTCTGGGGCCAACGTCCTGACTTTC.

This clonotype has only a few counts. This chain connects TRBV7-8 to TRBJ1-5; D is ambiguous. Germline values: CDR1 SGHVS, CDR2 FQNEAQ. Trimming removed 1 base at V and 6 bases at J, with 7 bases between. The CDR3 spans 13 residues. DNA for the CDR3: TGTGCCAGCAGCTTAGAAATAGGTCAGCCCCAGCATTTT. Translating it yields CASSLEIGQPQHF.

This clonotype occurred a few times. This chain links TRBV4-1 with TRBJ1-1; 7 positions match TRBD1. J lost 4 bases, V lost 3 bases, and 8 bases had no gene match. CDR3 length: 15 residues. Germline loops: CDR1 MGHRA, CDR2 YSYEKL. The DNA for the CDR3 is TGCGCCAGCAGCCACACTACAGGGGTGTTCACTGAAGCTTTCTTT. Translated, it gives CASSHTTGVFTEAFF.

Notes on this clonotype: One junction end disagrees with the germline gene, perhaps due to a read error. The V call is TRBV5-1, the J call TRBJ2-7; 7 nucleotides agree with TRBD1. Germline V gene sequence: CDR1 SGHRS, CDR2 YFSETQ. This CDR3 has 13 amino acids. CDR3 sequence (DNA): TGCGCCAACAGCTTGAGGGGGCTCTACGAGCAGTACTTC. Protein: CANSLRGLYEQYF.

This clonotype came up a few times. The chain employs TRBV7-2 and TRBJ2-2; 8 nucleotides align to TRBD2. V lost 1 base, J lost 4 bases, and 5 bases stayed unmatched. CDR3 length equals 16 residues. The germline gives CDR1 SGHTA, CDR2 FQGNSA. The CDR3 DNA follows: TGTGCCAGCAGCTTAGTTAGCGGGGCGGCCACCGGGGAGCTGTTTTTT. It specifies CASSLVSGAATGELFF.

In its sample, this clonotype was seen many times. This rearrangement joins TRBV6-5 to TRBJ2-5; weak D call: TRBD1 (6 bases). Germline-derived CDR1 and CDR2 are MNHEY and SVGAGI. Trimming pared 0 bases from V and 6 bases from J, leaving 20 bases between. The CDR3 covers 17 residues. The CDR3 reads CASSYSGRGALGKTQYF. In DNA, the CDR3 is TGTGCCAGCAGTTACTCTGGCAGGGGCGCCCTGGGAAAGACCCAGTACTTC.

CDR3: CSASGTRMYEQFF. Here the CDR3 DNA reads TGCAGTGCCTCCGGGACAAGGATGTATGAGCAGTTCTTC. The rearrangement joins TRBV20-1 to TRBJ2-1; D possibly corresponds to TRBD1 (6 bases). Looked up from germline, CDR1 is DFQATT and CDR2 is SNEGSKA (reference sequence). The CDR3 spans 13 residues. The V and J ends lost 6 bases and 8 bases respectively, with 17 bases between them.

V and J are TRBV12-3 or TRBV12-4 and TRBJ2-4; 7 nucleotides align to TRBD2. V shed 3 bases and J 5 bases; nucleotides not matched to a gene: 7. There are 15 residues in the CDR3. The CDR3 is CASSFEPSGENIQYF. For the CDR3, the DNA is TGTGCCAGCAGTTTCGAGCCTAGCGGAGAAAACATTCAGTACTTC.

In regard to this clonotype: At one of its ends the junction is not consistent with the germline gene, which may arise from a read error. The CDR3 protein is CASSYSTGGLGSRSSGNTRYF. As DNA, the CDR3 is TGTGCCAGCAGTTACTCGACTGGAGGACTTGGCTCTCGGAGCTCTGGAAACACCAGATATTTT. The chain has TRBV6-5 and TRBJ1-3; D not certain. Germline values: CDR1 MNHEY, CDR2 SVGAGI. The CDR3 is 21 residues long.

The chain is built from TRBV7-2 and TRBJ1-5, with D tentatively TRBD1 (5 bases). V dropped 4 bases and J dropped 4 bases, with 11 bases sitting between them. The CDR3 contains 14 residues. Germline-derived CDR1 and CDR2 are SGHTA and FQGNSA. CDR3 sequence (DNA): TGTGCCAGCAGCTCAGACAGCCTGAATCAGCCCCAGCATTTT. As protein: CASSSDSLNQPQHF.

The V call is TRBV3-1, the J call TRBJ2-3; 7 nucleotides align to TRBD1. V lost 0 bases to trimming and J lost 11 bases; unmatched junction nucleotides: 5. Germline V gene lookup returns CDR1 LGHDT and CDR2 YNNKEL (reference sequence). CDR3 length equals 13 residues. CDR3 DNA sequence: TGTGCCAGCAGCCAAGATGGGGGACAGCTGCAGTATTTT. It translates to CASSQDGGQLQYF.

This clonotype was seen many times. V gene TRBV5-5 combines with J gene TRBJ2-1; weak D call: TRBD2 (6 bases). CDR1 is SGHKS, CDR2 YYEKEE, per germline (reference sequence). The V end lost 2 bases, the J end lost 6 bases, and 12 bases lay between the germline ends. There are 14 residues in the CDR3. The CDR3 DNA follows: TGTGCCAGCAGCTTTTGGGCGGAGGGCAATGAGCAGTTCTTC. This encodes CASSFWAEGNEQFF.

This chain connects TRBV12-3 or TRBV12-4 to TRBJ2-7; 12 bases are shared with TRBD1. The CDR3 loop spans 15 amino acids. V shed 7 bases, J shed 5 bases, and the junction held 9 bases outside the gene matches. This CDR3 is CASTQGGQGAHEQYF. The CDR3 nucleotides are TGTGCCAGCACCCAGGGGGGACAGGGGGCCCACGAGCAGTACTTC.

This clonotype was counted a few times. The J gene is TRBJ2-1, the V gene TRBV4-2, with D unclear. V lost 4 bases to trimming and J lost 6 bases, with 13 bases between them. The CDR3 spans 14 residues. Germline V CDR1 and CDR2: LGHNA, YNFKEQ. CDR3 sequence reads: CASSLVTESNEQFF. CDR3 bases: TGTGCCAGCAGCCTAGTAACAGAGAGCAATGAGCAGTTCTTC.

The chain links TRBV27 to TRBJ1-2; possibly TRBD1 for D (5 bases). This CDR3 has 14 residues. Trimming took 3 bases from V and 5 from J, leaving 13 bases between them. Germline CDR1 and CDR2: MNHEY and SMNVEV (reference sequence). The CDR3 loop reads CASSFLPGMYGYTF. For the CDR3, the DNA is TGTGCCAGCAGTTTTCTTCCAGGGATGTATGGCTACACCTTC.

The chain uses TRBV27 and TRBJ1-2; D ambiguous. Trimming stripped 5 bases from V and 3 bases from J, with 10 bases between. The CDR3 is 13 residues long. CDR1 and CDR2 from the germline V gene are MNHEY and SMNVEV (reference sequence). As DNA, the CDR3 is TGTGCCAGCAGTGCTACCTCCTACTATGGCTACACCTTC. Protein: CASSATSYYGYTF.

V gene TRBV12-3 or TRBV12-4 combines with J gene TRBJ1-2; no clear D gene. The V and J ends lost 3 bases and 3 bases respectively, with 11 bases between them. The CDR3 is made up of 14 amino acids. CDR3 amino acids: CASSFSGTYYGYTF. CDR3 sequence (DNA): TGTGCCAGCAGTTTTAGTGGCACGTACTATGGCTACACCTTC.

The chain uses TRBV23-1 and TRBJ2-7; TRBD1 matches 9 bases. Being an ORF, TRBV23-1 has a function that is uncertain. With 0 bases clipped from V and 1 base from J, the junction kept 7 bases outside the gene matches. CDR3 size: 17 residues. CDR3 in DNA: TGCGCCAGCAGTCAATCCTACCGGGACAGGGAATCCTACGAGCAGTACTTC. It translates to CASSQSYRDRESYEQYF.

This clonotype was seen more than once but under ten times. The chain employs TRBV7-6 and TRBJ2-5; D is perhaps TRBD1 (5 bases). CDR1 and CDR2 (germline): SGHVS, FNYEAQ. The CDR3 consists of 13 residues. The V and J ends lost 5 bases and 5 bases respectively, with 12 bases between them. CDR3 sequence: CASSQTAWETQYF. The DNA for the CDR3 is TGTGCCAGCAGCCAGACAGCGTGGGAGACCCAGTACTTC.

V gene TRBV5-1 combines with J gene TRBJ2-7, with 7 nucleotides matching TRBD1. The J segment lost 4 bases and the V segment lost 3 bases, leaving 16 bases of the junction unmatched. The CDR3 covers 17 residues. CDR1 and CDR2 (germline): SGHRS, YFSETQ. The CDR3, as DNA: TGCGCCAGCAGCTCTGGCCCAGGGGGTTGGAAGGTATACGAGCAGTACTTC. Translated, it gives CASSSGPGGWKVYEQYF. Full variable domain (rest looked up from reference TRBV5-1 and TRBJ2-7): KAGVTQTPRYLIKTRGQQVTLSCSPISGHRSVSWYQQTPGQGLQFLFEYFSETQRNKGNFPGRFSGRQFSNSRSEMNVSTLELGDSALYLCASSSGPGGWKVYEQYFGPGTRLTVT.

The chain combines TRBV7-8 with TRBJ1-1; no clear D gene. Trimming left V 1 base short and J 0 bases short, with 21 bases between. The CDR3 is 19 residues long. Germline V CDR1 and CDR2: SGHVS, FQNEAQ. The CDR3 coding sequence is TGTGCCAGCAGCTTAGGGGGTGAGGAGCTAATTAACATGAACACTGAAGCTTTCTTT. Amino acid sequence: CASSLGGEELINMNTEAFF. The whole variable domain, remainder taken from reference TRBV7-8 and TRBJ1-1, is GAGVSQSPRYKVAKRGQDVALRCDPISGHVSLFWYQQALGQGPEFLTYFQNEAQLDKSGLPSDRFFAERPEGSVSTLKIQRTQQEDSAVYLCASSLGGEELINMNTEAFFGQGTRLTVV.

Note on this clonotype: Compared with germline, one end of the junction differs, possibly owing to a read error. The V and J genes are TRBV15 and TRBJ2-1; TRBD2 matches 11 bases. Germline-derived CDR1 and CDR2 are LNHNV and YYDKDF (reference sequence). This CDR3 has 13 amino acids. The CDR3 coding sequence is TGTGCCACCAGCCCTAGCGGGGGGAATGAGCGGTTCTTC. It is translated as CATSPSGGNERFF.

A few counts support this clonotype. The chain couples TRBV5-1 to TRBJ2-1; TRBD2 aligns across 9 bases. V shed 2 bases, J shed 2 bases, and the junction held 2 bases outside the gene matches. The CDR3 runs to 15 residues. Germline loops: CDR1 SGHRS, CDR2 YFSETQ. CDR3 sequence: CASSFRGGAYNEQFF. CDR3 in DNA: TGCGCCAGCAGCTTCCGCGGGGGGGCCTACAATGAGCAGTTCTTC.

The chain carries TRBV6-5 and TRBJ2-3, with 10 nucleotides matching TRBD1. The germline gives CDR1 MNHEY, CDR2 SVGAGI. J gave up 4 bases and V 2 bases, and 9 bases lay outside the gene matches. CDR3 length: 17 amino acids. The CDR3 DNA reads as TGTGCCAGCAGTTACCCTACCGGGACAGGGGTCCCAGATACGCAGTATTTT. It specifies CASSYPTGTGVPDTQYF.

The chain carries TRBV28 and TRBJ2-7; 9 bases agree with TRBD2. CDR3 length: 14 residues. Trimming at V came to 5 bases and at J to 3 bases, leaving 5 bases not matched to a gene. In germline, CDR1 is MDHEN, CDR2 SYDVKM. CDR3 nucleotides: TGTGCCAGCAGTCTTAGCGGGAGAAACTACGAGCAGTACTTC. Translating it yields CASSLSGRNYEQYF. Full variable domain (outside the CDR3, taken from reference TRBV28 and TRBJ2-7): DVKVTQSSRYLVKRTGEKVFLECVQDMDHENMFWYRQDPGLGLRLIYFSYDVKMKEKGDIPEGYSVSREKKERFSLILESASTNQTSMYLCASSLSGRNYEQYFGPGTRLTVT.

This clonotype came up many times. V gene TRBV5-1 combines with J gene TRBJ2-7, with D perhaps given as TRBD1 or TRBD2 (5 bases each). Germline values: CDR1 SGHRS, CDR2 YFSETQ. Trimming cost V 2 bases and J 1 base, with 7 bases left between them. This CDR3 has 13 amino acids. The CDR3 nucleotides are TGCGCCAGCAGCTTCGAGGGGTCCTACGAGCAGTACTTC. Residues: CASSFEGSYEQYF.